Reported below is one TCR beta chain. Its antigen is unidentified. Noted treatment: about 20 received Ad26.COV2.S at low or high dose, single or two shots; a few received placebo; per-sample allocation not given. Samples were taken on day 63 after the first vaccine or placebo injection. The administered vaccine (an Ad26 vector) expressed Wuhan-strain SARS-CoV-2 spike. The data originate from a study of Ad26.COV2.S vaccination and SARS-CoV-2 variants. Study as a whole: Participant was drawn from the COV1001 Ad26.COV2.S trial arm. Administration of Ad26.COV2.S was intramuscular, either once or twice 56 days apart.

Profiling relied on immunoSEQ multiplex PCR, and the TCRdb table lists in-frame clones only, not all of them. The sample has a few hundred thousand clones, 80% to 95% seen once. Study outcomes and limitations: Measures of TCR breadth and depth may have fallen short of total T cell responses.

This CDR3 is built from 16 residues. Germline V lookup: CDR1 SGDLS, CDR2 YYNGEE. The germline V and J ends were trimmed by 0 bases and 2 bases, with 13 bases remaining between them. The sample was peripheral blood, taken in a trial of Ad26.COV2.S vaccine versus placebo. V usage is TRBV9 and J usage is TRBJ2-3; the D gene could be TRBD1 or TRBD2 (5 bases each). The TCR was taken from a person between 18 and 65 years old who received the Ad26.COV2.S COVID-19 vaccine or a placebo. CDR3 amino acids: CASSVAGDGITDTQYF. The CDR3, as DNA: TGTGCCAGCAGCGTAGCTGGGGACGGTATCACAGATACGCAGTATTTT. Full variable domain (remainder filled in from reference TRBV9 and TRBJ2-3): DSGVTQTPKHLITATGQRVTLRCSPRSGDLSVYWYQQSLDQGLQFLIQYYNGEERAKGNILERFSAQQFPDLHSELNLSSLELGDSALYFCASSVAGDGITDTQYFGPGTRLTVL.